The 3 T cell receptor beta chains presented below share a single source sample, sequenced in a study of T cell responses to AZD1222 COVID-19 vaccine. Profiling relied on immunoSEQ multiplex PCR, and the TCRdb table lists in-frame clones only, not all of them. Among about 78,000 clones, roughly 88% were seen once, and the ten largest hold 5%. Source: peripheral blood, taken on day 0 of MenACWY control vaccination. These receptors were taken from an adult in good health.

The V call is TRBV6-5, the J call TRBJ1-2, with D perhaps matching TRBD1 (5 bases). This CDR3 is built from 13 residues. V lost 6 bases to trimming and J lost 5 bases, with 13 bases between them. Germline V CDR1 and CDR2: MNHEY, SVGAGI. The CDR3 sequence is CASSPDSSYGYTF. The CDR3 DNA sequence: TGTGCCAGCAGCCCCGACAGCTCTTATGGCTACACCTTC.

V and J are TRBV27 and TRBJ1-4; 9 bases line up with TRBD1. Germline trimming cut 6 bases from V and 5 bases from J; bases unmatched to any gene: 7. This CDR3 region has 15 residues. Germline V gene data show CDR1 as MNHEY and CDR2 as SMNVEV (reference sequence). The CDR3 sequence is CASSRNRGPNEKLFF. CDR3 nucleotide sequence: TGTGCCAGCAGCCGTAACAGGGGGCCGAATGAAAAACTGTTTTTT.

This clone was seen once. The rearrangement links TRBV3-1 (or the pseudogene TRBV3-2) to TRBJ2-7; D is possibly TRBD1 (6 bases). This CDR3 is 15 amino acids long. Trimming pared 3 bases from V and 4 bases from J, leaving 16 bases between. From germline, CDR1 is LGHDT and CDR2 YNNKEL (reference sequence). The CDR3 spells CASSQGATYLYEQYF. The DNA for the CDR3 is TGTGCCAGCAGCCAGGGGGCGACCTATCTTTACGAGCAGTACTTC.